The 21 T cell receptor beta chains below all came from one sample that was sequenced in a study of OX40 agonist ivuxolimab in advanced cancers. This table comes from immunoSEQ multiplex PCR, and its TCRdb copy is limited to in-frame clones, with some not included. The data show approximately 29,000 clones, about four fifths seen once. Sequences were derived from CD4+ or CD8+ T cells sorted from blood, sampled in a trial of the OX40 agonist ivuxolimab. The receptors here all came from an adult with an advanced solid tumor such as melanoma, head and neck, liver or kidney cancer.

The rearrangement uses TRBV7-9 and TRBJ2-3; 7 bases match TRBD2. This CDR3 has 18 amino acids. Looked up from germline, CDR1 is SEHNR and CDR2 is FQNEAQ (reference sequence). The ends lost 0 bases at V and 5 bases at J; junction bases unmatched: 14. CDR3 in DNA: TGTGCCAGCAGCTTAGCTTCGGGGTGGCGGGGGTCAAAAGATACGCAGTATTTT. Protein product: CASSLASGWRGSKDTQYF.

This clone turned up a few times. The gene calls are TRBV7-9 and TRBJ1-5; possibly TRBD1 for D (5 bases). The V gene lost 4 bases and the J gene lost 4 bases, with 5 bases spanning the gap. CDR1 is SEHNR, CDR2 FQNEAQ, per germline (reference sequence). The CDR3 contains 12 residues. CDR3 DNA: TGTGCCAGCAGCTCAGGGAATCAGCCCCAGCATTTT. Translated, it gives CASSSGNQPQHF.

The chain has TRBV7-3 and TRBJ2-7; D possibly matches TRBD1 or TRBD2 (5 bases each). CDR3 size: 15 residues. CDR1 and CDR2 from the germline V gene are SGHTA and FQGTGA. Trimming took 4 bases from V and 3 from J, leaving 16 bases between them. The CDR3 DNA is TGTGCCAGCAGCTATGGGGGAGTAGGTATCTACGAGCAGTACTTC. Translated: CASSYGGVGIYEQYF.

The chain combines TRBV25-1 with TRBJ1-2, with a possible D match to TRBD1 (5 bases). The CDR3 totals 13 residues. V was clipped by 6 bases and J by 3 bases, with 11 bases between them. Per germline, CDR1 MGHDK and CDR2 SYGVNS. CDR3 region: CASSAGTYYGYTF. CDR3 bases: TGTGCCAGCAGCGCCGGGACTTACTATGGCTACACCTTC.

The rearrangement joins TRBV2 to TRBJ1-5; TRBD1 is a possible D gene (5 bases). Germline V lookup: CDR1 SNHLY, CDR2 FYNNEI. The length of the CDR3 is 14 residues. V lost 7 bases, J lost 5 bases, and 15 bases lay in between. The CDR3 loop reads CASNMFGADQPQHF. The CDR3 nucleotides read TGTGCCAGCAACATGTTTGGGGCGGATCAGCCCCAGCATTTT.

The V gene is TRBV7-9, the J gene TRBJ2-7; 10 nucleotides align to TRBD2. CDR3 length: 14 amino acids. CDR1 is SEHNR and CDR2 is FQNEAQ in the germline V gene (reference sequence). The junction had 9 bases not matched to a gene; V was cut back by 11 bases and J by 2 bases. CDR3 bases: TGTGCCCTGGAAGCGGGAGGGCCCACCTACGAGCAGTACTTC. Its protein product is CALEAGGPTYEQYF.

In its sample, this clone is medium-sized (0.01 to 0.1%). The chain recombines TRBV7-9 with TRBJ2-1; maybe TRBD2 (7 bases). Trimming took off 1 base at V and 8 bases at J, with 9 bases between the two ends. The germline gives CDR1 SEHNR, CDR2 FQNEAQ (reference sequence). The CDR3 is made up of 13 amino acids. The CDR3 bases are TGTGCCAGCAGCTTAGGGGGGGGCGATGAGCAGTTCTTC. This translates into CASSLGGGDEQFF.

CDR3 in DNA: TGTGCCAGCAGCCTATCCGGACATTACGAGCAGTACTTC. Translation gives CASSLSGHYEQYF. J is TRBJ2-7 and V is TRBV7-9; tentatively, D is TRBD1 (5 bases). The V end lost 5 bases, the J end lost 4 bases, and 12 bases lay between the germline ends. CDR1 and CDR2 from the germline V gene are SEHNR and FQNEAQ (reference sequence). This CDR3 contains 13 residues.

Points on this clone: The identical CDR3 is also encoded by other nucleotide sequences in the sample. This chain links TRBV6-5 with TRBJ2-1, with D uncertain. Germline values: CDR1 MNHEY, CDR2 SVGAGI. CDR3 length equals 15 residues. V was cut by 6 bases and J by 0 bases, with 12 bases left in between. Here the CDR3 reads CASSPILSSYNEQFF. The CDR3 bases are TGTGCCAGCAGCCCCATTCTGAGCTCCTACAATGAGCAGTTCTTC.

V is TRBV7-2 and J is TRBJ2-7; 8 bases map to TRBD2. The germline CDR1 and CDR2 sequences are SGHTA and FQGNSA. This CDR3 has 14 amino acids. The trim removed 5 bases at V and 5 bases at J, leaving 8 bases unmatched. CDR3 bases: TGTGCCAGCAGCCACGGAAGCGGGAGCCACGAGCAGTACTTC. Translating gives CASSHGSGSHEQYF.

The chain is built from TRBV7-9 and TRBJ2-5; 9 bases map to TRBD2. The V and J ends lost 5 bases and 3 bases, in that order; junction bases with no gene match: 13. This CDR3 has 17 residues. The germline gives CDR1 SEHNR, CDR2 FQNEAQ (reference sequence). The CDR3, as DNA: TGTGCCAGCAGCCCGCTTGGAAGCGGGGGGCCCGAAGAGACCCAGTACTTC. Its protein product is CASSPLGSGGPEETQYF.

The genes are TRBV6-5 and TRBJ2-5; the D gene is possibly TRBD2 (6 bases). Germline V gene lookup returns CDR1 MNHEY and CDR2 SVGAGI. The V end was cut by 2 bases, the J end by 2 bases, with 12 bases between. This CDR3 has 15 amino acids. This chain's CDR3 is CASSYLTRSQETQYF. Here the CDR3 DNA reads TGTGCCAGCAGTTACCTGACTAGATCGCAAGAGACCCAGTACTTC.

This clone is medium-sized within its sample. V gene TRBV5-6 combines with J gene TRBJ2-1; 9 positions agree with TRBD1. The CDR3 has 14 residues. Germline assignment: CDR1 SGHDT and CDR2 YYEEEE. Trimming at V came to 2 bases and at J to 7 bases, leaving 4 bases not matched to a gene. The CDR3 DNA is TGTGCCAGCAGCTTTGGGACAGGGACAAATGAGCAGTTCTTC. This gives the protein CASSFGTGTNEQFF.

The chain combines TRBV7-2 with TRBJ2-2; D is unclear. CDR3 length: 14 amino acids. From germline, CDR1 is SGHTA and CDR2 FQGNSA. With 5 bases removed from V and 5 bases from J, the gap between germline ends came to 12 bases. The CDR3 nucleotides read TGTGCCAGCAGCCCTGACACTTCGACCGGGGAGCTGTTTTTT. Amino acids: CASSPDTSTGELFF.

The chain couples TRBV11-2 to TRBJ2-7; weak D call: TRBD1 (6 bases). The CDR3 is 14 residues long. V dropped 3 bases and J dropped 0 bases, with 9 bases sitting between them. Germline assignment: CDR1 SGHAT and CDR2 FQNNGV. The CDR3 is CASSFGTPSYEQYF. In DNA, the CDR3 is TGTGCCAGCAGCTTTGGGACACCCTCCTACGAGCAGTACTTC.

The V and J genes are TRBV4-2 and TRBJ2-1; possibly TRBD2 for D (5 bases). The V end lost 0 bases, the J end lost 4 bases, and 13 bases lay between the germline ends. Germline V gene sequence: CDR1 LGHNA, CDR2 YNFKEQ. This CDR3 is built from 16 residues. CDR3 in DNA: TGTGCCAGCAGCCAAGATGGAATCCTAGCTTACAATGAGCAGTTCTTC. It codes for CASSQDGILAYNEQFF.

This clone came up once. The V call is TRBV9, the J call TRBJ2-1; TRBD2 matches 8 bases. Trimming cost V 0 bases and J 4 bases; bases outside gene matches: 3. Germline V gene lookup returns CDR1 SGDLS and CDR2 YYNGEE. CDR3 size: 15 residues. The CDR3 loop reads CASSVEGGGYNEQFF. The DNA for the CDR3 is TGTGCCAGCAGCGTAGAGGGCGGGGGGTACAATGAGCAGTTCTTC.

CDR3 loop: CASSPTSGSYEQYF. Here the CDR3 DNA reads TGTGCCAGCAGCCCGACTAGCGGTAGCTACGAGCAGTACTTC. This sequence joins TRBV7-9 and TRBJ2-7; 9 bases are shared with TRBD2. The CDR3 consists of 14 residues. CDR1 and CDR2 from the germline V gene are SEHNR and FQNEAQ (reference sequence). After removal of 5 bases from V and 3 bases from J, the junction contained 5 bases not matched to a gene.

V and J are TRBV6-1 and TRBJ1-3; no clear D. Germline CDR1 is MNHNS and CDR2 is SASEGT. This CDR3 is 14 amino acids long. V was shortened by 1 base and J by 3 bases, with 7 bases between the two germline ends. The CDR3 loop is CASSEEFIGNTIYF. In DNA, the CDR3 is TGTGCCAGCAGTGAAGAGTTTATTGGAAACACCATATATTTT.

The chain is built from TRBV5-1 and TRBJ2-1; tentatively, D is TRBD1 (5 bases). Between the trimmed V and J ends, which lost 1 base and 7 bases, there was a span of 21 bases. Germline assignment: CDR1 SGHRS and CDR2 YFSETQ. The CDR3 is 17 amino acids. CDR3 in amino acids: CASSLKYIRAKTNEQFF. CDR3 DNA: TGCGCCAGCAGCTTGAAGTATATCAGGGCTAAAACTAATGAGCAGTTCTTC.

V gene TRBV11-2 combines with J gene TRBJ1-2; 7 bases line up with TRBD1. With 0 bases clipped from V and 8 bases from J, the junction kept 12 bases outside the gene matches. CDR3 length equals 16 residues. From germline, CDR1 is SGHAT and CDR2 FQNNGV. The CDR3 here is CASSLEIQGRRLGYTF. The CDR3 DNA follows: TGTGCCAGCAGCTTAGAAATACAGGGGAGGCGGTTGGGCTACACCTTC.